This TCR beta chain was recorded in a study of CD8 T cells in Susac syndrome. CD8+ and CD4+ T cells from blood underwent TCR beta sequencing, which was carried out in a high-throughput format. With random hexamers, roughly 0.45 to 1 ug RNA was reverse transcribed. MiXCR, applied by TCRdb to the immunoSEQ multiplex PCR reads, yields one record per CDR3 protein. Of some 180,000 distinct CDR3 sequences listed, approximately 93% are singletons. Regarding the study as a whole: As the study acknowledged, the number of individuals in its TCR sequencing and HLA analysis was relatively small.

The CDR3 has 16 amino acids. V was clipped by 1 base and J by 5 bases, with 18 bases between them. Germline V CDR1 and CDR2: SGHNT, YYREEE (reference sequence). Of note for this clonotype: Its target is unknown.

The TCR comes from a human donor in good health. This chain connects TRBV5-4 to TRBJ1-2, with a weak D call TRBD1 (5 bases). The sequenced material came from CD4+ T cells from PBMCs. The CDR3 DNA follows: TGTGCCAGCAGCTTGTTAAGACAGCCTTCTTCATATGGCTACACCTTC. The encoded protein is CASSLLRQPSSYGYTF. Supplemented by reference TRBV5-4 and TRBJ1-2, the full variable domain reads ETGVTQSPTHLIKTRGQQVTLRCSSQSGHNTVSWYQQALGQGPQFIFQYYREEENGRGNFPPRFSGLQFPNYSSELNVNALELDDSALYLCASSLLRQPSSYGYTFGSGTRLTVV.